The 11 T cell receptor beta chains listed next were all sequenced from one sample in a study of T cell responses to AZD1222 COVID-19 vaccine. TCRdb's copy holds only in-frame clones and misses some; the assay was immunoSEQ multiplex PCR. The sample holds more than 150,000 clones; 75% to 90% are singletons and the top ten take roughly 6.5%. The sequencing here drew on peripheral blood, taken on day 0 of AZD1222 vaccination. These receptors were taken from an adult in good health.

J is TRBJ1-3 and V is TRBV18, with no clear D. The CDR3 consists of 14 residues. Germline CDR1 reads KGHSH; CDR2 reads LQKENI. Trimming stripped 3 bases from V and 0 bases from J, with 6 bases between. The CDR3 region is CASSPGVSGNTIYF. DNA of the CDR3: TGTGCCAGCTCACCGGGAGTCTCTGGAAACACCATATATTTT.

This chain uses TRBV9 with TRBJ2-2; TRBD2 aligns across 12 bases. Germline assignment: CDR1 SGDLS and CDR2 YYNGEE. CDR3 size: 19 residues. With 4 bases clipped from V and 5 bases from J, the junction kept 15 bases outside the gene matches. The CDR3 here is CASSTPGASGGARTGELFF. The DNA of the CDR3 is TGTGCCAGCAGCACCCCCGGGGCTAGCGGGGGGGCGCGGACCGGGGAGCTGTTTTTT.

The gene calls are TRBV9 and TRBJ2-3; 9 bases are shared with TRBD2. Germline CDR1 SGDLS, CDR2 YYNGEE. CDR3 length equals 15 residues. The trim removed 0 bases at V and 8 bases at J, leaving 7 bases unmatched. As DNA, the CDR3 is TGTGCCAGCAGCGTAGAGGATAGAGCGGGGGGTACGCAGTATTTT. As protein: CASSVEDRAGGTQYF.

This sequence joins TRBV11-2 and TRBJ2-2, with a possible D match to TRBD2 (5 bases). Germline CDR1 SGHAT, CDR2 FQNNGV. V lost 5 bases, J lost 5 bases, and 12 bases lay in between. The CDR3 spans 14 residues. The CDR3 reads CASSREVETGELFF. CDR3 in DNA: TGTGCCAGCAGCCGGGAAGTCGAGACCGGGGAGCTGTTTTTT.

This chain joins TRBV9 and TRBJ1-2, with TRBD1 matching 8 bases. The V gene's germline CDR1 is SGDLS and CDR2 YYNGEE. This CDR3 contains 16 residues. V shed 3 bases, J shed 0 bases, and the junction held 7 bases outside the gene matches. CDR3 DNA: TGTGCCAGCAGCGCAGGGGGCGGGGAGGCTAACTATGGCTACACCTTC. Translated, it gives CASSAGGGEANYGYTF.

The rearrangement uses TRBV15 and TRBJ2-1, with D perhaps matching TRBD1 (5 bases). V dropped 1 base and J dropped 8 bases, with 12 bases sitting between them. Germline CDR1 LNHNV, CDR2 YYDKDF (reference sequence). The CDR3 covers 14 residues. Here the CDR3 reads CATSRGGAVHEQFF. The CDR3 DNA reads TGTGCCACCAGCAGAGGTGGGGCAGTCCATGAGCAGTTCTTC.

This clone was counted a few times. For the CDR3, the DNA is TGTGCCAGCAGCTCGGACAGGGGAACTAACTATGGCTACACCTTC. This codes for CASSSDRGTNYGYTF. The V call is TRBV7-9, the J call TRBJ1-2; 9 bases are a match to TRBD1. The V and J ends lost 4 bases and 0 bases, in that order; junction bases with no gene match: 3. This CDR3 comprises 15 residues. CDR1 is SEHNR and CDR2 is FQNEAQ in the germline V gene (reference sequence).

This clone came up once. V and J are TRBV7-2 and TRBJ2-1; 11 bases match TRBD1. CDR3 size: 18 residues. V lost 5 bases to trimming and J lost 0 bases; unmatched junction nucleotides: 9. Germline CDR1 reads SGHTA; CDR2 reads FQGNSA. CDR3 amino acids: CASSTRTGGAGSYNEQFF. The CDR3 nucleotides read TGTGCCAGCAGCACCAGGACAGGGGGCGCGGGCTCCTACAATGAGCAGTTCTTC.

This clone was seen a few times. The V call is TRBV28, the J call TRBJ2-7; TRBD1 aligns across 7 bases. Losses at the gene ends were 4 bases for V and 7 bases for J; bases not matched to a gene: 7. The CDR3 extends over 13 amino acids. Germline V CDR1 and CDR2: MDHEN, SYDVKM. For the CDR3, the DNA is TGTGCCAGCAGTTCGGGACAGCTGGGGGAGCAGTACTTC. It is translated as CASSSGQLGEQYF.

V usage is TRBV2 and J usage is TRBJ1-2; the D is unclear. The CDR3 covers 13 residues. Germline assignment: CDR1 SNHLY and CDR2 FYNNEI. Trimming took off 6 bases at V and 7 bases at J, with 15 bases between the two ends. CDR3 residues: CASRSGFGPGYTF. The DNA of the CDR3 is TGTGCCAGCAGATCAGGATTCGGACCTGGCTACACCTTC.

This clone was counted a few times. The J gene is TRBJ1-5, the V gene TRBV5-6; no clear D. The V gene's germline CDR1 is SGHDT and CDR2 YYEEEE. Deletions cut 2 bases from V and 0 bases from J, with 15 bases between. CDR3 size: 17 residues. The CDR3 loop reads CASSFAGPQNSNQPQHF. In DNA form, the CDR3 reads TGTGCCAGCAGCTTCGCCGGGCCCCAAAATAGCAATCAGCCCCAGCATTTT.